Each of the 6 T cell receptor beta chains below was sequenced from the same sample in a study of blood T cell repertoires in COVID-19. Assay used: immunoSEQ multiplex PCR; TCRdb lists only in-frame clones, some missing. The sample includes under 250,000 clones, 75% to 90% of them seen just once. The sample consisted of PBMCs or T cells enriched from blood (not recorded which). These receptors all stem from a woman aged 18-35 years in a cohort exposed to, infected with or recovered from COVID-19 (not recorded which).

The chain couples TRBV2 to TRBJ1-5; D may be TRBD1 (5 bases). This CDR3 spans 13 amino acids. V gave up 2 bases and J gave up 7 bases, with 9 bases separating them. Germline V lookup: CDR1 SNHLY, CDR2 FYNNEI. CDR3 amino acids: CASSEMEGQPQHF. The CDR3 DNA sequence: TGTGCCAGCAGTGAAATGGAGGGGCAGCCCCAGCATTTT.

This clone was picked up a small number of times. This rearrangement joins TRBV27 to TRBJ2-7; the match to TRBD2 covers 9 bases. Looked up from germline, CDR1 is MNHEY and CDR2 is SMNVEV (reference sequence). This CDR3 is built from 16 residues. The junction had 6 bases not matched to a gene; V was cut back by 0 bases and J by 3 bases. CDR3 sequence reads: CASSLSSGGSDYEQYF. The CDR3 DNA reads TGTGCCAGCAGTTTATCCAGCGGGGGGTCCGACTACGAGCAGTACTTC.

This chain links TRBV3-1 (or the pseudogene TRBV3-2) with TRBJ1-5, with 7 bases that match TRBD1. The CDR3 totals 16 residues. Germline CDR1 is LGHDT and CDR2 is YNNKEL (reference sequence). V was pared by 4 bases and J by 3 bases, with 9 bases of the junction left unmatched. The DNA of the CDR3 is TGTGCCAGCAGCCCACATGGGACAGAAACCAATCAGCCCCAGCATTTT. This gives the protein CASSPHGTETNQPQHF.

This rearrangement joins TRBV5-1 to TRBJ1-2; 7 bases match TRBD1. This CDR3 has 13 residues. Trimming removed 6 bases from V and 6 bases from J; junction bases left unmatched: 8. Germline loops: CDR1 SGHRS, CDR2 YFSETQ. The CDR3 here is CASTRQGADGYTF. The CDR3 nucleotides read TGCGCCAGCACCCGACAGGGAGCAGATGGCTACACCTTC.

The rearrangement links TRBV28 to TRBJ1-2, with 8 nucleotides matching TRBD1. The CDR3 runs to 17 residues. The germline V gene has CDR1 MDHEN and CDR2 SYDVKM. The V gene end was trimmed by 6 bases and the J gene end by 2 bases; junction bases not matched to a gene: 14. The DNA for the CDR3 is TGTGCCAGCAGCCACCCCCTCTTAAGGACAGGGAACTATGGCTACACCTTC. Residues: CASSHPLLRTGNYGYTF.

The chain has TRBV30 and TRBJ2-7, with 10 positions matching TRBD2. CDR3 size: 15 residues. CDR1 is GTSNPN and CDR2 is SVGIG in the germline V gene (reference sequence). Trimming cost V 2 bases and J 4 bases; bases outside gene matches: 8. The CDR3 DNA is TGTGCCTGGAGTCCTTGGGCTAGCGGGGGATACGAGCAGTACTTC. It encodes CAWSPWASGGYEQYF.